This T cell receptor (beta chain) was found in a study of PD-1 blockade in mismatch repair-deficient tumors. General study findings and limits: Rapid post-treatment expansion, then contraction, generally preceding radiologic response, marked tumor-resident clones.

Looked up from germline, CDR1 is SEHNR and CDR2 is FQNEAQ (reference sequence). The V gene end was trimmed by 2 bases and the J gene end by 2 bases; junction bases not matched to a gene: 6. The CDR3 length is 15 residues. Points on this clone: Its antigen remains unknown.

Only in-frame clones appear in the TCRdb table, and some are missing; sequencing was by immunoSEQ multiplex PCR. The sample records approximately 100,000 clones, 82% being singletons. All patients were mismatch repair deficient, assessed by either PCR or immunohistochemistry. Material: peripheral blood, obtained roughly eight months after starting pembrolizumab. The chain employs TRBV7-9 and TRBJ2-7; 7 bases fit TRBD2. This TCR was recovered from an adult with mismatch repair-deficient cancer. The CDR3 reads CASSLKPGLAYEQYF. CDR3 DNA: TGTGCCAGCAGCTTAAAGCCAGGACTAGCCTACGAGCAGTACTTC.